This paragraph covers one TCR beta chain sequence. This clonotype appeared many times. Its specific antigen is unknown. No much larger clone is present one base from it, and per-base qualities are unavailable. The sequencer listed for this sample is Illumina HiSeq 1500. In TCRdb, the public reads were trimmed at Q25 with fastp and aligned with MiXCR, with productive beta chains retained. Every entry covers one CDR3 protein and lists the most common genes and DNA from its rows. Present in this sample are more than 140,000 distinct CDR3 sequences, about 6.5% of which were seen just once. Approximately 19% of the sample lies in the top ten. The data derive from a study of T cell repertoires in cytomegalovirus infection (dated 2019 in TCRdb). Turning to the overall study: Because public TCR beta signatures pointed to carriage of CMV infection together with the matching HLA type, the HLA type of each donor mattered for the analysis. What the research found in general, with its limitations: In both this cohort and an independent cohort of several hundred donors, the cumulative frequency of public TCR beta family members distinguished carriers of CMV infection plus the relevant HLA type. The ex vivo response was dominated by HLA-C-restricted CMV-specific TCR beta clonotypes, which also provided the single most frequent clonotype in two of eight donors.

The sequencing sample was made of PBMCs. The sequence was obtained from a human donor in good health (CMV status not recorded). Some clones in this sample may be carry-over from other donors' samples.

The nucleotides are TGTGCCACCAGCCCCGGGACAGGGGCACAAGAGACCCAGTACTTC. Protein translation: CATSPGTGAQETQYF. The V and J genes are TRBV15 and TRBJ2-5; a stretch of 10 junction bases matches TRBD1. V has 5 bases trimmed and J has 2 bases trimmed; junction bases matching no gene number 5. Taken from the germline V gene (reference sequence), the CDR1 and CDR2 loops are LNHNV and YYDKDF. Spanning cysteine to phenylalanine, the CDR3 consists of 15 amino acids. The retained sequence is limited to the CDR3, 45 bases, with the frame set at the first base.